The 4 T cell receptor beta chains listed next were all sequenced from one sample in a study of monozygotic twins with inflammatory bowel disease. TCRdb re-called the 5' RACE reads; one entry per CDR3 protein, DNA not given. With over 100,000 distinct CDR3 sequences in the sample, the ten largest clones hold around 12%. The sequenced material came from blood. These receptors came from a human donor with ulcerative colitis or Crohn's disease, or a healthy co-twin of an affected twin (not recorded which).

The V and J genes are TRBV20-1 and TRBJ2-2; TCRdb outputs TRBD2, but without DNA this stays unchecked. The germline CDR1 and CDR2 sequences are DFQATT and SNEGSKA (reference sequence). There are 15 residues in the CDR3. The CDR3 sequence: CSARRTSGNTGELFF.

The CDR3: CASSYVQGVNTGELFF. The chain has TRBV6-2 or TRBV6-3 and TRBJ2-2; TCRdb outputs TRBD1, but without DNA this stays unchecked. CDR3 size: 16 residues. Germline lookup yields CDR1 MNHEY and CDR2 SVGEGT.

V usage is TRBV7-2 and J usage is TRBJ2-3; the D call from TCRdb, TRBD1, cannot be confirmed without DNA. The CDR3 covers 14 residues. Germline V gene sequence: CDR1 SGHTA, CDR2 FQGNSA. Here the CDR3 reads CASSRDRFTDTQYF.

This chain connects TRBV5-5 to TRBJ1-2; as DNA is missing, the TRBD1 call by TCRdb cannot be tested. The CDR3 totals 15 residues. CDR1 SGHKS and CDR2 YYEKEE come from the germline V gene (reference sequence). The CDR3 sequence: CASSNTGQGVYGYTF.